A selection of T cell receptor beta chains follows, all from one sample in a study of blood T cell repertoires in COVID-19. The data were produced by immunoSEQ multiplex PCR, yet TCRdb's version contains in-frame clones alone and is incomplete. The sample consists of about 88,000 clones, roughly 87% of them appearing once. Material for sequencing was peripheral blood. The receptors shown here come from a male donor with acute or convalescent COVID-19. CDR3s include the opening cysteine and the closing phenylalanine or tryptophan. The D gene is left open where the match is weak. Some rows have no size entry. The others give once, few or many, or a class for an expanded clone.

clone size	J gene	D gene	V gene	CDR3 DNA	CDR3 protein
-	TRBJ2-2	TRBD1	TRBV3-1/TRBV3-2	TGTGCCAGCAGCAAAGACAGGGGTGGGGACACCGGGGAGCTGTTTTTT	CASSKDRGGDTGELFF
-	TRBJ2-7	TRBD1	TRBV28	TGTGCCAGCAGTCCCCCGGACAGGGCCTTCGAGCAGTACTTC	CASSPPDRAFEQYF
-	TRBJ1-3	TRBD1	TRBV6-5	TGTGCCAGCAGTTACGATACAGGGGCAGGAAACACCATATATTTT	CASSYDTGAGNTIYF
-	TRBJ1-4	TRBD1	TRBV6-5	TGTGCCAGCAGTTACAGGACAGGGAACGGGGATGAAAAACTGTTTTTT	CASSYRTGNGDEKLFF
-	TRBJ2-1	-	TRBV4-1	TGCGCCAGCAGCCTGCCAGACACGCCGTACAATGAGCAGTTCTTC	CASSLPDTPYNEQFF
-	TRBJ2-5	TRBD2	TRBV29-1	TGCAGCACTTCTACCGGGACTAGCCAGTACTTC	CSTSTGTSQYF
-	TRBJ1-5	-	TRBV18	TGTGCCAGCTCACCGGGGAGGGATCAGCCCCAGCATTTT	CASSPGRDQPQHF
-	TRBJ2-7	-	TRBV18	TGTGCCAGCTCACCGAGGGGGGGAAGCTACGAGCAGTACTTC	CASSPRGGSYEQYF
-	TRBJ1-1	-	TRBV7-6	TGTGCCAGCAGCTTAGTGGTAGTGAACACTGAAGCTTTCTTT	CASSLVVVNTEAFF
-	TRBJ1-1	-	TRBV6-4	TGTGCCAGCAGTCTCGATGGAGGGAACACTGAAGCTTTCTTT	CASSLDGGNTEAFF
-	TRBJ1-1	-	TRBV23-1	TGCGCCAGCAGTCAATCCCGGCAGGCCTGCACTGAAGCTTTCTTT	CASSQSRQACTEAFF
-	TRBJ2-1	-	TRBV5-4	TGTGCCAGCAGCTTGGTGGGAGAGCAGGGGAATGAGCAGTTCTTC	CASSLVGEQGNEQFF
-	TRBJ2-5	TRBD1	TRBV3-1/TRBV3-2	TGTGCCAGCAGCCAAGATCGAGTGAGGGACAGGGTTTACTTC	CASSQDRVRDRVYF
-	TRBJ1-2	-	TRBV5-1	TGCGCCAGCAGCTTGGCCGTCGAGGGGGAACACTATGGCTACACCTTC	CASSLAVEGEHYGYTF
-	TRBJ2-3	TRBD2	TRBV3-1/TRBV3-2	TGTGCCAGCAGCCCCTGGACTAGCGGGGGTAGGACAGATACGCAGTATTTT	CASSPWTSGGRTDTQYF
-	TRBJ2-6	TRBD1	TRBV19	TGTGCCAGTAGTCCTTCCCGGACAGGGGCCGGGGCCAACGTCCTGACTTTC	CASSPSRTGAGANVLTF
-	TRBJ1-6	TRBD1	TRBV9	TGTGCCAGCAGATCCCCAGACAGGGGGAATTCACCCCTCCACTTT	CASRSPDRGNSPLHF
-	TRBJ1-5	-	TRBV7-8	TGTGCCAGCAGCTTACTCTCAGCGGCGGGAGGCAATCAGCCCCAGCATTTT	CASSLLSAAGGNQPQHF
-	TRBJ1-2	TRBD1	TRBV19	TGTGCCAGTACCCATTCGGGTGGGACAGCGAATGGCTACACCTTC	CASTHSGGTANGYTF
-	TRBJ2-5	-	TRBV27	TGTGCCAGCAGTTTTGGAGGAGGAGCTACCGAAGAGACCCAGTACTTC	CASSFGGGATEETQYF
-	TRBJ2-7	TRBD2	TRBV11-2	TGTGCCAGCAGCTTCGGGGGGGCCAGCTCCTACGAGCAGTACTTC	CASSFGGASSYEQYF
-	TRBJ2-7	-	TRBV18	TGTGCCAGCTCACCACGGAGAGGGTCTGACGAGCAGTACTTC	CASSPRRGSDEQYF
-	TRBJ2-1	-	TRBV28	TGTGCCAGCAGTTTTGTAATGCGGGCTGAGCAGTTCTTC	CASSFVMRAEQFF
-	TRBJ2-5	TRBD2	TRBV15	TGTGCCACCAGCAGAGATTTACTAGCGGAGGAGACCCAGTACTTC	CATSRDLLAEETQYF
-	TRBJ1-1	-	TRBV5-1	TGCGCCAGCAGCCCTGCGCGTCTCAACGCGGGCACTGAAGCTTTCTTT	CASSPARLNAGTEAFF
once	TRBJ1-4	-	TRBV5-4	TGTGCCAGCAGCAGGGCAGGCCCGGGGAATGAAAAACTGTTTTTT	CASSRAGPGNEKLFF
few	TRBJ1-2	TRBD1	TRBV3-1/TRBV3-2	TGTGCCAGCAGCCAAGGGGACAGGGGATACACCTTC	CASSQGDRGYTF
few	TRBJ1-6	TRBD1	TRBV15	TGTGCCACCAGCAGAGCCGGGACAGGGGCGGATTCACCCCTCCACTTT	CATSRAGTGADSPLHF
-	TRBJ1-5	TRBD1	TRBV19	TGTGCCAGTAGTATCCGACAGGGCAACAATCAGCCCCAGCATTTT	CASSIRQGNNQPQHF
-	TRBJ2-3	-	TRBV28	TGTGCCAGCAGTTTATTGCAGGGAAAACTGCTCTTAGGGGTGGTGGATACGCAGTATTTT	CASSLLQGKLLLGVVDTQYF
-	TRBJ2-5	-	TRBV6-5	TGTGCCAGCAGTTATGGAGGAGTCCAAGAGACCCAGTACTTC	CASSYGGVQETQYF
few	TRBJ2-5	TRBD1	TRBV9	TGTGCCAGCAGCGTATCGGGCAGGGGGCGCTCGGAGACCCAGTACTTC	CASSVSGRGRSETQYF
-	TRBJ2-3	-	TRBV5-1	TGCGCCAGCAGCTTTCTAGCGCCGACTAGCACAGATACGCAGTATTTT	CASSFLAPTSTDTQYF
-	TRBJ1-6	-	TRBV14	TGTGCCAGCAGCCAAGGAGGGATGGCCCTCCACTTT	CASSQGGMALHF
-	TRBJ2-2	TRBD2	TRBV11-3	TGTGCCAGCAGCTTAGGCGGCGGGGGGGCCTCCGGGGAGCTGTTTTTT	CASSLGGGGASGELFF
-	TRBJ2-7	-	TRBV24-1	TGTGCCACCAGTGATTCCGGTCGCTACGAGCAGTACTTC	CATSDSGRYEQYF
-	TRBJ1-6	-	TRBV5-1	TGCGCCAGCAGCCTAGGGACTTTCGGGAATTCACCCCTCCACTTT	CASSLGTFGNSPLHF
once	TRBJ2-3	TRBD1	TRBV10-3	TGTGCCATCAGTGGGCCGGGACAGGCCACAGATACGCAGTATTTT	CAISGPGQATDTQYF
-	TRBJ1-1	TRBD1	TRBV14	TGTGCCAGCAGCCAAGAACCTTTGGGACAGATAACAAATGAAGCTTTCTTT	CASSQEPLGQITNEAFF
-	TRBJ2-1	TRBD1	TRBV15	TGTGCCACCAGCAGAGCGGGACAGGACTACAATGAGCAGTTCTTC	CATSRAGQDYNEQFF
-	TRBJ2-2	-	TRBV30	TGTGCCTGGAGTGTACTCGGCGGCGGGGAGCTGTTTTTT	CAWSVLGGGELFF
-	TRBJ1-2	TRBD1	TRBV5-5	TGTGCCAGCAGCAGGACAGGAGCTAATGGCTACACCTTC	CASSRTGANGYTF
-	TRBJ1-4	-	TRBV18	TGTGCCAGCTCACCAGGGAAGGGAGCTAATGAAAAACTGTTTTTT	CASSPGKGANEKLFF
once	TRBJ2-1	TRBD2	TRBV5-1	TGCGCCAGCAGTCGGACTAGCGGGACGGGCAATGAGCAGTTCTTC	CASSRTSGTGNEQFF
-	TRBJ2-1	-	TRBV15	TGTGCCACCAGCAGAGCGTCTAGTTCGATTGAGCAGTTCTTC	CATSRASSSIEQFF
-	TRBJ1-6	TRBD1	TRBV13	TGTGCCAGCAGCCGCGGACAGGTTGGGGGTTGGAATTCACCCCTCCACTTT	CASSRGQVGGWNSPLHF
-	TRBJ1-5	-	TRBV4-2	TGTGCCAGCAGCCCAGCTGGACAGAGCAATCAGCCCCAGCATTTT	CASSPAGQSNQPQHF
-	TRBJ2-7	TRBD1	TRBV5-1	TGCGCCAGCAGCTTGGCCCGGGACAGGGCTCACTACGAGCAGTACTTC	CASSLARDRAHYEQYF
-	TRBJ2-1	TRBD1	TRBV3-1/TRBV3-2	TGTGCCAGCAGCCAAGATATACAGGGGGAGCAGTTCTTC	CASSQDIQGEQFF
-	TRBJ1-3	-	TRBV2	TGTGCCAGCAGTGACAGGCAGGGGCTCGGAAACACCATATATTTT	CASSDRQGLGNTIYF
few	TRBJ2-5	TRBD2	TRBV19	TGTGCCAGTAGTATTGGGCGGGGGGGCCATGAGACCCAGTACTTC	CASSIGRGGHETQYF
-	TRBJ2-5	-	TRBV7-9	TGTGCCAGCAGCTTAAGGGAGGAGACCCAGTACTTC	CASSLREETQYF
-	TRBJ1-5	TRBD1	TRBV5-8	TGTGCCAGTGGGACAGGGACTAGCAATCAGCCCCAGCATTTT	CASGTGTSNQPQHF
-	TRBJ1-4	-	TRBV5-6	TGTGCCAGCAGCTTGGTCAGTACCGCTAATGAAAAACTGTTTTTT	CASSLVSTANEKLFF
-	TRBJ2-7	-	TRBV30	TGTGCCTGGAGTACGACAGAATTCTACGAGCAGTACTTC	CAWSTTEFYEQYF
once	TRBJ2-2	-	TRBV24-1	TGTGCCACCAGTGTTGCAGGGTCAAGCACCGGGGAGCTGTTTTTT	CATSVAGSSTGELFF
once	TRBJ2-2	TRBD2	TRBV28	TGTGCCAGCAGGGGTAGCGGGGTCCCGAACACCGGGGAGCTGTTTTTT	CASRGSGVPNTGELFF
-	TRBJ2-1	TRBD1	TRBV5-1	TGCGCCACCGACAGGGGCCGGACGAATGAGCAGTTCTTC	CATDRGRTNEQFF
-	TRBJ1-2	-	TRBV30	TGTGCCTGGAGTGAGCAGGGCCCCTATGGCTACACCTTC	CAWSEQGPYGYTF